The 14 T cell receptor beta chains reported below all come from one sample, sequenced in a study of T cell repertoires in cytomegalovirus infection. The antigens for these receptors are not known. TCRdb reprocessed the reads via MiXCR and lists one record per CDR3 protein. The sample consists of about 900,000 distinct CDR3 sequences, around 29% of them appearing once. Source: cultured CD8+ T cells from PBMCs, taken from culture after CMV antigen stimulation. The receptors here all came from a human donor in good health (CMV status not recorded). Some clones in this sample may be carry-over from other donors' samples.

The chain links TRBV2 to TRBJ1-1, with no clear D. The germline V and J ends were trimmed by 3 bases and 1 base, with 9 bases remaining between them. Germline V lookup: CDR1 SNHLY, CDR2 FYNNEI. This CDR3 is built from 14 residues. CDR3 amino acids: CASSDVEGNTEAFF. CDR3 nucleotide sequence: TGTGCCAGCAGTGATGTGGAGGGGAACACTGAAGCTTTCTTT. The full variable domain, rest sourced from reference TRBV2 and TRBJ1-1, is EPEVTQTPSHQVTQMGQEVILRCVPISNHLYFYWYRQILGQKVEFLVSFYNNEISEKSEIFDDQFSVERPDGSNFTLKIRSTKLEDSAMYFCASSDVEGNTEAFFGQGTRLTVV.

The chain joins TRBV25-1 to TRBJ2-1; 8 bases line up with TRBD2. This CDR3 contains 15 residues. Germline assignment: CDR1 MGHDK and CDR2 SYGVNS. The trim removed 4 bases at V and 9 bases at J, leaving 11 bases unmatched. The CDR3 DNA reads TGTGCCAGCAGTGGAGGCACGGGGGGGCTTGGTGAGCAGTTCTTC. As protein: CASSGGTGGLGEQFF.

The genes are TRBV7-6 and TRBJ2-5; D is undetermined. V lost 2 bases and J 6 bases, leaving 16 bases between the germline ends. The germline gives CDR1 SGHVS, CDR2 FNYEAQ. The CDR3 has 15 residues. The CDR3 nucleotides are TGTGCCAGCAGCTTACTTACGGAACCTCGGCAGACCCAGTACTTC. It translates to CASSLLTEPRQTQYF.

The genes are TRBV7-4 and TRBJ1-5; unclear D gene. CDR3 length equals 12 residues. The V and J ends lost 2 bases and 6 bases respectively, with 5 bases between them. Germline V gene data show CDR1 as SGHVT and CDR2 as SQSDAQ. The CDR3 loop is CASSLWRQPQHF. The CDR3, as DNA: TGTGCCAGCAGCTTATGGCGTCAGCCCCAGCATTTT.

In this sample, this clonotype turned up a few times. The chain employs TRBV7-9 and TRBJ2-1; D could derive from TRBD1 or TRBD2 (6 bases each). Germline CDR1 reads SEHNR; CDR2 reads FQNEAQ (reference sequence). The V gene lost 4 bases and the J gene lost 9 bases, with 10 bases spanning the gap. The CDR3 has 12 residues. The CDR3 DNA reads as TGTGCCAGCAGCTCGGGGGCCACTGAGCAGTTCTTC. It specifies CASSSGATEQFF.

This clonotype showed up many times. The rearrangement links TRBV7-6 to TRBJ1-6; D is unclear. Germline assignment: CDR1 SGHVS and CDR2 FNYEAQ. The CDR3 sequence is 15 residues long. V was trimmed by 1 base and J by 9 bases, leaving 13 bases between them. This CDR3 is CASSLESLGISPLHF. In DNA form, the CDR3 reads TGTGCCAGCAGCTTAGAGTCCCTAGGCATTTCACCCCTCCACTTT.

The CDR3 reads CASIGGSGSGNTIYF. CDR3 in DNA: TGTGCCAGCATTGGGGGGAGCGGCTCTGGAAACACCATATATTTT. V usage is TRBV27 and J usage is TRBJ1-3, with a weak D call TRBD1 (5 bases). CDR1 and CDR2 (germline): MNHEY, SMNVEV (reference sequence). This CDR3 region has 15 residues. The ends were cut back, 7 bases at V and 0 bases at J, with 13 bases in the middle.

This clonotype was seen only a few times. This sequence joins TRBV7-9 and TRBJ2-1; 7 bases are a match to TRBD1. The germline gives CDR1 SEHNR, CDR2 FQNEAQ (reference sequence). The CDR3 has 12 residues. The DNA for the CDR3 is TGTGCACGACAGGGCCCTTACAATGAGCAGTTCTTC. Its protein product is CARQGPYNEQFF.

This chain uses TRBV4-1 with TRBJ1-2; 7 bases are shared with TRBD1. V lost 3 bases to trimming and J lost 4 bases; unmatched junction nucleotides: 14. Germline lookup yields CDR1 MGHRA and CDR2 YSYEKL. This CDR3 has 17 amino acids. Here the CDR3 DNA reads TGCGCCAGCAGCCACCAACTGGGCCAGGGGGTTACCTATGGCTACACCTTC. This translates into CASSHQLGQGVTYGYTF.

In its sample, this clonotype was seen a few times. The chain has TRBV6-5 and TRBJ1-5, with D uncertain. CDR1 is MNHEY, CDR2 SVGAGI, per germline. The CDR3 consists of 16 residues. Trimming removed 0 bases from V and 1 base from J, with 10 bases in between. The CDR3 bases are TGTGCCAGCAGTTACTCCGACACTCTGAGCAATCAGCCCCAGCATTTT. Its translation is CASSYSDTLSNQPQHF.

This CDR3 is CASSLGGTVPYNEQFF. The CDR3 DNA reads TGTGCCAGCAGCTTAGGGGGGACAGTCCCTTACAATGAGCAGTTCTTC. This chain links TRBV7-9 with TRBJ2-1; TRBD1 agrees at 7 bases. V shed 1 base, J shed 4 bases, and the junction held 7 bases outside the gene matches. CDR1 and CDR2 from the germline V gene are SEHNR and FQNEAQ (reference sequence). The CDR3 consists of 16 residues.

The sample holds many counts of this clonotype. This rearrangement joins TRBV7-8 to TRBJ2-3, with a tentative D call TRBD1 (5 bases). There are 15 residues in the CDR3. V was pared by 5 bases and J by 3 bases, with 15 bases between. Germline lookup yields CDR1 SGHVS and CDR2 FQNEAQ. The CDR3 protein is CASSVPQGLTDTQYF. CDR3 nucleotides: TGTGCCAGCAGCGTCCCCCAGGGTCTAACAGATACGCAGTATTTT.

In this sample, this clonotype turned up a few times. V and J are TRBV6-5 and TRBJ1-1, with D perhaps matching TRBD1 (6 bases). V lost 6 bases, J lost 10 bases, and 12 bases lay in between. In germline, CDR1 is MNHEY, CDR2 SVGAGI. This CDR3 contains 11 residues. The CDR3 nucleotides are TGTGCCAGCAGCCACACAGGGAGAGCTTTCTTT. It translates to CASSHTGRAFF.

The table lists this clonotype with many counts. The chain joins TRBV7-2 to TRBJ2-1; TRBD2 is a possible D gene (6 bases). This CDR3 comprises 14 residues. V was shortened by 3 bases and J by 2 bases, with 8 bases between the two germline ends. Germline V gene data show CDR1 as SGHTA and CDR2 as FQGNSA. CDR3 in amino acids: CASSFGGPYNEQFF. The CDR3 DNA reads TGTGCCAGCAGCTTCGGGGGTCCCTACAATGAGCAGTTCTTC.